This TCR beta chain was obtained from a study of blood T cell repertoires in COVID-19. The wider study: PBMCs, B-cell-depleted T cells, or T cells were the source of the cDNA or gDNA that made up the material.

The germline V and J ends were trimmed by 1 base and 9 bases, with 13 bases remaining between them. CDR1 MDHEN and CDR2 SYDVKM come from the germline V gene. The CDR3 contains 14 residues. TCRdb's copy holds only in-frame clones and misses some; the assay was immunoSEQ multiplex PCR. This sample has about 73,000 clones, with 81% found just once. The sequenced sample was peripheral blood. The clonotype originates from a woman aged 70-85 years with acute or convalescent COVID-19. The chain links TRBV28 to TRBJ2-4; D unresolved. In DNA form, the CDR3 reads TGTGCCAGCAGTTTATTGAGACTCTTGGGCATTCAGTACTTC. This sequence encodes CASSLLRLLGIQYF.